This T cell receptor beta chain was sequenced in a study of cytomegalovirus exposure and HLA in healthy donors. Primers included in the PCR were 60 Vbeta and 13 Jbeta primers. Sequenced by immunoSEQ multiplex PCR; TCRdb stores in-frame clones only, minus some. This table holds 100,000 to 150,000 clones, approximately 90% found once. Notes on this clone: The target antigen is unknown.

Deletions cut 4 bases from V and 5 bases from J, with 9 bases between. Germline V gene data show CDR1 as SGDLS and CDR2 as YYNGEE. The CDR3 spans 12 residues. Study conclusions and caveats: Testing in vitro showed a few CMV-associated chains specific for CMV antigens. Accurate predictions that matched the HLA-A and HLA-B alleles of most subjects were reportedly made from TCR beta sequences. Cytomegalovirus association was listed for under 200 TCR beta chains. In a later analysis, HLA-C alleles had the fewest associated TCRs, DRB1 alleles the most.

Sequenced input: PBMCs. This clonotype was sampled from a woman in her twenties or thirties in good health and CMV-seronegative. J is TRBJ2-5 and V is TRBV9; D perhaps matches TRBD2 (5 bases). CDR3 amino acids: CASSQTGETQYF. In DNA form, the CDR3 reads TGTGCCAGCAGCCAGACGGGGGAGACCCAGTACTTC. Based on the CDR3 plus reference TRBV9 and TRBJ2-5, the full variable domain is DSGVTQTPKHLITATGQRVTLRCSPRSGDLSVYWYQQSLDQGLQFLIQYYNGEERAKGNILERFSAQQFPDLHSELNLSSLELGDSALYFCASSQTGETQYFGPGTRLLVL.